A single T cell receptor (beta chain) is shown here with its context. There is no known antigen for this receptor. No base quality values were provided; no much bigger clone lies one nucleotide off. One collaborating source in Seattle enrolled patients during active infection and followed them longitudinally through the course of disease. Each collaborating institution followed its own protocols to collect whole blood in K2EDTA tubes. For TCRbeta analysis, collaborators shipped samples in one of three forms: frozen whole blood, isolated PBMCs, or DNA extracted from either of those sample types. The record originates from a study of blood T cell repertoires in COVID-19 (dated by TCRdb to about 2020). In terms of the full investigation: Samples covering the acute and convalescent phases of COVID-19 were provided by collaborators in the United States, Italy and Spain. The material from the prospective study consisted of cDNA or gDNA derived from T cells, B-cell-depleted T cells, or PBMCs. The dataset comprised deeply sampled blood TCRbeta repertoires from subjects exposed to, actively infected with, or recovered from COVID-19. The repertoires were made available in a free public database intended to serve as a resource for research on the immune response to SARS-CoV-2. Samples were obtained from the ongoing ImmuneRACE study (first 160 participants) and from 1,254 subjects provided by 6 global collaborators. Sample metadata almost always included a de-identified subject ID, COVID-19 status, age in years and sex. HLA class I and class II types, where available, came from metadata supplied by the sample provider rather than from assay-based typing. The research as a whole found: The amount of clinical and demographic metadata varied by source and participant and was provided uncurated.

TCRbeta CDR3 regions were amplified from genomic DNA by means of the immunoSEQ Assay, a bias-controlled multiplex PCR. In the authors' own workflow: Nucleated cell counts per sample were estimated from amplification of reference gene primers within the assay. Sequence reads were collapsed and filtered to measure the absolute abundance of every unique TCRbeta CDR3 rearrangement. For each sample, productive Simpson clonality was calculated as the square root of Simpson's diversity index over productive rearrangements. Not all clones reach the TCRdb copy of this immuneACCESS table, which keeps in-frame sequences only. Checked studies attribute under half of the gap to unresolved V genes and leave the rest unexplained. V and J calls and clone size are copied from that table; D and trimming were computed from the DNA. A total of about 400,000 clones appear in this sample, roughly 90% of them only once. The ten largest clonotypes hold under 8.5% of the sample.

The junction shows trimming of 2 bases on V and 8 bases on J, plus 13 bases between the germline ends. Taken from the germline V gene (reference sequence), the CDR1 and CDR2 loops are WNHNN and SYGVQD. The CDR3, cysteine through phenylalanine, is 14 amino acids long. The only DNA kept is the CDR3, 42 bases in frame from the first base. Material: peripheral blood. The rearranged chain carries TRBV10-1 and TRBJ2-1; perhaps TRBD1 is the D gene, with 6 bases matching. The sequence was obtained from a woman aged 55-75 years with COVID-19, enrolled during active disease. The CDR3 is CASSEIGGRDEQFF. The DNA sequence follows: TGCGCCAGCAGTGAGATTGGGGGCCGGGATGAGCAGTTCTTC.